These 3 T cell receptor beta chains were sequenced from one sample in a study of cytomegalovirus exposure and HLA in healthy donors. Repertoires were generated with immunoSEQ multiplex PCR, while TCRdb's copy carries only in-frame clones and drops some. The sample holds over 150,000 clones; just under 90% are singletons and the top ten take 4% to 4.5%. The sample taken for sequencing was PBMCs. Source of these receptors: a young man in good health and CMV-seropositive.

The V gene is TRBV6-1, the J gene TRBJ2-1, with TRBD1 matching over 7 bases. Germline V gene data show CDR1 as MNHNS and CDR2 as SASEGT. This CDR3 is built from 13 residues. J lost 4 bases, V lost 3 bases, and 0 bases had no gene match. The CDR3 DNA follows: TGTGCCAGCAGTGAGACAGGGTACAATGAGCAGTTCTTC. Residues: CASSETGYNEQFF.

The chain uses TRBV19 and TRBJ2-5; 12 bases are shared with TRBD1. This CDR3 region has 14 residues. The germline CDR1 and CDR2 sequences are LNHDA and SQIVND (reference sequence). Germline trimming cut 4 bases from V and 6 bases from J; bases unmatched to any gene: 3. CDR3 protein: CASSTGQGAKTQYF. DNA for the CDR3: TGTGCCAGTAGTACGGGACAGGGGGCGAAGACCCAGTACTTC.

This clone was observed a handful of times. The rearrangement links TRBV30 to TRBJ1-2; 7 bases agree with TRBD1. Per germline, CDR1 GTSNPN and CDR2 SVGIG (reference sequence). The CDR3 has 14 residues. The V gene end was trimmed by 5 bases and the J gene end by 8 bases; junction bases not matched to a gene: 14. The CDR3 nucleotides are TGTGCCTGGTTCCAAAGGGGGCCTCGTGTGGGCTACACCTTC. Translated, it gives CAWFQRGPRVGYTF.